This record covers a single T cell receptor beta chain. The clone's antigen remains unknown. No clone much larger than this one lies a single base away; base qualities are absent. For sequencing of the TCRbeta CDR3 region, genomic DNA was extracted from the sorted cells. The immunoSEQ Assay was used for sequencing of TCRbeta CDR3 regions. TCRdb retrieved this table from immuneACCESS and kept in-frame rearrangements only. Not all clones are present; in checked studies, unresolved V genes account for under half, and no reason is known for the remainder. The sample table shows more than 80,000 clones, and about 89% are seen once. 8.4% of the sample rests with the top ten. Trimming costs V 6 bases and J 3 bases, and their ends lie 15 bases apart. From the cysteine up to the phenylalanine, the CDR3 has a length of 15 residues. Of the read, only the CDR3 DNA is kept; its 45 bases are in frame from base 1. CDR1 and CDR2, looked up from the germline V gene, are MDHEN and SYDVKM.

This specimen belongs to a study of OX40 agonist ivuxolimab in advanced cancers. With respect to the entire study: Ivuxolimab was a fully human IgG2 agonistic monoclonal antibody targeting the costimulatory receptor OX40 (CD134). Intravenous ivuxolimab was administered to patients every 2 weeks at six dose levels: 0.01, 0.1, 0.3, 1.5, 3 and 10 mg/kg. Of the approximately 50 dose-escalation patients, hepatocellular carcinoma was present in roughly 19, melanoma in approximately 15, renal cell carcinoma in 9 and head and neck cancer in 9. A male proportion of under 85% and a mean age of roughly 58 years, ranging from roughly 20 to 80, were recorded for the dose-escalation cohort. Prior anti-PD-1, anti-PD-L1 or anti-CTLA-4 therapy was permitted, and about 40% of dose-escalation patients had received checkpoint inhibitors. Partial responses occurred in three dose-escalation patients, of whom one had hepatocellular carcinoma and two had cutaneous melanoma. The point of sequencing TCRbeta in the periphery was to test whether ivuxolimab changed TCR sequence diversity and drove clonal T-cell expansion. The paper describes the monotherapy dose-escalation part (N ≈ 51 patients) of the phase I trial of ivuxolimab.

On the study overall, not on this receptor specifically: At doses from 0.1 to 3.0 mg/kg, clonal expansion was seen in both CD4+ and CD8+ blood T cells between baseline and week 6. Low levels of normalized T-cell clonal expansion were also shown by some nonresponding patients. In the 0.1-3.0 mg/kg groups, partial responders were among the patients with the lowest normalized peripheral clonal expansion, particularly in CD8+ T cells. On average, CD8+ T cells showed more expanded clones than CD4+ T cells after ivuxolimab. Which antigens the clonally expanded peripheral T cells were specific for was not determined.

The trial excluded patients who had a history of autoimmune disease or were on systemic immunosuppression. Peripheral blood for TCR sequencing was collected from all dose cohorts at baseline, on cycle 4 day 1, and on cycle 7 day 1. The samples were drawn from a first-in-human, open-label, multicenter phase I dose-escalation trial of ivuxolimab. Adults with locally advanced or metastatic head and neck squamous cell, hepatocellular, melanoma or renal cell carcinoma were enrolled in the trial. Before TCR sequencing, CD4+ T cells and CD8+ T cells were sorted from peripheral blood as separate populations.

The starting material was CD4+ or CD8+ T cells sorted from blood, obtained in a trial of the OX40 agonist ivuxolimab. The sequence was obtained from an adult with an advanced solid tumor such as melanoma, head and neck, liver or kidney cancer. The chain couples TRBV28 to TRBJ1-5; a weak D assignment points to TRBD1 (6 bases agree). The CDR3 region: CASSTVDSFNQPQHF. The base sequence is TGTGCCAGCAGCACCGTGGACAGCTTCAATCAGCCCCAGCATTTT.